This T cell receptor (beta chain) appears in the sequencing data of a study of T-cell reconstitution after alpha-beta-depleted transplantation in children. Preparation of the TCRbeta library used unique molecular identifiers. TCRdb itself ran the PCR reads through MiXCR, one entry per CDR3 protein. The data show 490,000 or so distinct CDR3 sequences, 8% to 11% seen once. Germline CDR1 reads DFQATT; CDR2 reads SNEGSKA (reference sequence). The CDR3 contains 12 residues. The V gene lost 3 bases and the J gene lost 3 bases, with 9 bases spanning the gap. Many counts were recorded for this clonotype. The source material was PBMCs, sampled before TCRalphabeta/CD19-depleted stem cell transplant. The TCR comes from a child aged 2 to 15 with inherited bone marrow failure, due to receive a stem cell transplant. This chain joins TRBV20-1 and TRBJ2-7; D perhaps matches TRBD2 (6 bases). In DNA form, the CDR3 reads TGCAGTGCTAGCGGGAGCTTCTACGAGCAGTACTTC. Translating gives CSASGSFYEQYF.